The text below deals with one T cell receptor beta chain. Its antigen is unidentified. The CDR3 sequence is 14 residues long. The sample is drawn from a study of Ad26.COV2.S vaccination and SARS-CoV-2 variants. As for the study in general: A COV1001 Ad26.COV2.S trial-arm participant provided the sample. By the intramuscular route, Ad26.COV2.S was given once, or twice 56 days apart. Study observations and caveats: There was reportedly substantial breadth in spike-specific CD8+ and CD4+ T cell responses after vaccination. With respect to non-spike TCR breadth, vaccine and placebo recipients were similar.

Treatment: over 15 received Ad26.COV2.S at low or high dose, single or two shots; 5 received placebo; per-sample allocation not given. Material that was analyzed had been drawn on day 63 after the first vaccine or placebo injection. Sequenced by immunoSEQ multiplex PCR; TCRdb stores in-frame clones only, minus some. The sample yields about 410,000 clones, around 92% seen once. The TCR was taken from a person between 18 and 60 years old who received the Ad26.COV2.S COVID-19 vaccine or a placebo. The starting material was peripheral blood, obtained in a trial of Ad26.COV2.S vaccine versus placebo. V and J are TRBV21-1 and TRBJ1-1. TRBV21-1 represents a pseudogene. The CDR3 bases are TGTGCCAGCCCCCCCGCGGGGTGGTGCACTGAAGCTTTCTTT. This sequence encodes CASPPAGWCTEAFF.